This T cell receptor beta chain stems from a study of T cells in Graves' hyperthyroidism and ophthalmopathy. Study-wide findings and caveats: Separating ophthalmopathy from stable hyperthyroidism was achieved by a 13 V-J model.

There are 13 residues in the CDR3. The germline V and J ends were trimmed by 3 bases and 4 bases, with 9 bases remaining between them. The germline V gene encodes CDR1 MNHNY and CDR2 SVGAGI (reference sequence). It was RNA transcripts that yielded the amplified TCR beta CDR3 regions. First-round RT-PCR with HTBI primers amplified the TCR CDR3 region. TCRdb recomputed calls from the multiplex PCR reads with MiXCR, one row per CDR3 protein. The profile shows 600,000 or so distinct CDR3 sequences, roughly 46% of them singletons. Orbital computed tomography, thyroid ultrasound, serum thyroxine and TRAb, and clinical symptoms together informed the diagnoses. As for this clonotype: As yet, its antigen is unknown.

Input material: peripheral blood or thyroid tissue (not recorded which). The chain combines TRBV6-6 with TRBJ1-2; no firm D call. This receptor was identified in a woman under 30 with Graves' hyperthyroidism. CDR3 sequence: CASSYGMGYGYTF. DNA of the CDR3: TGTGCCAGCAGTTATGGAATGGGCTATGGCTACACCTTC.